The 24 T cell receptor beta chains given below trace back to one sample, sequenced in a study of CD8 T cells in Susac syndrome. Random hexamers were used to reverse transcribe an amount of about 0.5 to 1 ug RNA. TCRdb analysed the immunoSEQ multiplex PCR reads with MiXCR anew, one entry per CDR3 protein. The sample contains fewer than 300,000 distinct CDR3 sequences, 70% to 90% of which appear only once. The material sequenced was CD8+ T cells from PBMCs. Receptor source: a human donor with multiple sclerosis.

The chain has TRBV27 and TRBJ1-5; TRBD1 might be the D (5 bases). The CDR3 covers 15 residues. The germline V gene has CDR1 MNHEY and CDR2 SMNVEV (reference sequence). Trimming removed 5 bases from V and 1 base from J, with 12 bases in between. The CDR3 region is CASSARDGSNQPQHF. DNA for the CDR3: TGTGCCAGCAGTGCCAGGGACGGGAGCAATCAGCCCCAGCATTTT.

The chain has TRBV5-1 and TRBJ1-4; D not certain. This CDR3 region has 14 residues. Between the trimmed V and J ends, which lost 3 bases and 10 bases, there was a span of 16 bases. CDR1 and CDR2 (germline): SGHRS, YFSETQ. The CDR3 loop is CASSSRDRVGKLFF. CDR3 bases: TGCGCCAGCAGCTCCCGGGATAGGGTCGGAAAACTGTTTTTT.

V is TRBV27 and J is TRBJ1-1; D remains unclear. CDR1 and CDR2 from the germline V gene are MNHEY and SMNVEV (reference sequence). This CDR3 spans 13 amino acids. The V end lost 6 bases, the J end lost 1 base, and 9 bases lay between the germline ends. The CDR3 region is CASSFTPNTEAFF. Written as DNA, the CDR3 is TGTGCCAGCAGCTTTACACCGAACACTGAAGCTTTCTTT.

The gene calls are TRBV27 and TRBJ2-1; 10 bases agree with TRBD2. The CDR3 sequence is 16 residues long. V lost 5 bases to trimming and J lost 0 bases; unmatched junction nucleotides: 4. CDR1 is MNHEY and CDR2 is SMNVEV in the germline V gene (reference sequence). The CDR3 is CASSRTSGTSYNEQFF. CDR3 DNA: TGTGCCAGCAGTCGTACTAGCGGGACCTCCTACAATGAGCAGTTCTTC.

CDR3 nucleotides: TGCGCCAGCAGCTTGGGAACAGGGACGTCAATTGGCGCCGGGGAGCTGTTTTTT. Translated, it gives CASSLGTGTSIGAGELFF. The J gene is TRBJ2-2, the V gene TRBV5-1; D is perhaps TRBD1 (6 bases). The CDR3 totals 18 residues. With 0 bases removed from V and 6 bases from J, the gap between germline ends came to 21 bases. CDR1 and CDR2 (germline): SGHRS, YFSETQ.

The V and J genes are TRBV5-1 and TRBJ2-1; D remains unclear. The CDR3 is 14 residues long. Germline V lookup: CDR1 SGHRS, CDR2 YFSETQ. Deletions cut 0 bases from V and 8 bases from J, with 12 bases between. The chain's CDR3 is CASSLDAKPHEQFF. CDR3 coding DNA: TGCGCCAGCAGCTTGGACGCGAAGCCCCATGAGCAGTTCTTC. Based on the CDR3 plus reference TRBV5-1 and TRBJ2-1, the full variable domain is KAGVTQTPRYLIKTRGQQVTLSCSPISGHRSVSWYQQTPGQGLQFLFEYFSETQRNKGNFPGRFSGRQFSNSRSEMNVSTLELGDSALYLCASSLDAKPHEQFFGPGTRLTVL.

The chain joins TRBV6-1 to TRBJ1-2; TRBD1 aligns across 8 bases. Germline trimming cut 7 bases from V and 3 bases from J; bases unmatched to any gene: 7. Germline V gene sequence: CDR1 MNHNS, CDR2 SASEGT. The CDR3 length is 14 residues. The CDR3 nucleotides are TGTGCCAGCACCCAGACAGGGGTGGACTATGGCTACACCTTC. Protein sequence: CASTQTGVDYGYTF.

The chain recombines TRBV27 with TRBJ2-6; the D is unclear. The CDR3 is 16 residues long. Germline loops: CDR1 MNHEY, CDR2 SMNVEV (reference sequence). Trimming left V 3 bases short and J 2 bases short, with 11 bases between. CDR3 sequence: CASSLVLPTGANVLTF. DNA of the CDR3: TGTGCCAGCAGTTTGGTTCTCCCTACTGGGGCCAACGTCCTGACTTTC.

The rearrangement joins TRBV9 to TRBJ2-5; possible D gene TRBD2, 6 bases. Germline V gene data show CDR1 as SGDLS and CDR2 as YYNGEE. The CDR3 is 15 residues long. The ends were cut back, 0 bases at V and 1 base at J, with 10 bases in the middle. CDR3 sequence: CASSVAGERQETQYF. For the CDR3, the DNA is TGTGCCAGCAGCGTAGCGGGGGAGCGCCAAGAGACCCAGTACTTC. Based on the CDR3 plus reference TRBV9 and TRBJ2-5, the full variable domain is DSGVTQTPKHLITATGQRVTLRCSPRSGDLSVYWYQQSLDQGLQFLIQYYNGEERAKGNILERFSAQQFPDLHSELNLSSLELGDSALYFCASSVAGERQETQYFGPGTRLLVL.

This clonotype was counted once. V is TRBV15 and J is TRBJ2-1; 13 bases agree with TRBD2. With 4 bases clipped from V and 6 bases from J, the junction kept 3 bases outside the gene matches. This CDR3 has 15 amino acids. Germline assignment: CDR1 LNHNV and CDR2 YYDKDF (reference sequence). This chain's CDR3 is CATSMGLAGSNEQFF. CDR3 bases: TGTGCCACCAGCATGGGACTAGCGGGATCCAATGAGCAGTTCTTC.

The chain carries TRBV27 and TRBJ1-6; possibly TRBD1 for D (5 bases). V gave up 10 bases and J gave up 7 bases, with 14 bases separating them. This CDR3 comprises 13 residues. Germline V gene data show CDR1 as MNHEY and CDR2 as SMNVEV (reference sequence). DNA of the CDR3: TGTGCCACCACACGGGGGACGAATTCACCCCTCCACTTT. The encoded protein is CATTRGTNSPLHF.

This clonotype occurred a few times. This chain links TRBV7-9 with TRBJ2-7, with 7 bases matching TRBD2. The CDR3 sequence is 16 residues long. Germline values: CDR1 SEHNR, CDR2 FQNEAQ (reference sequence). Trimming took 0 bases from V and 5 from J; bases not matched to a gene: 10. The CDR3 DNA reads TGTGCCAGCAGCTTAGCGCCCCGCGGGAGTACGGACGAGCAGTACTTC. The encoded protein is CASSLAPRGSTDEQYF.

This clonotype showed up just a few times. V is TRBV2 and J is TRBJ2-7; 8 bases agree with TRBD2. CDR1 SNHLY and CDR2 FYNNEI come from the germline V gene. After removal of 2 bases from V and 4 bases from J, the junction contained 7 bases not matched to a gene. CDR3 length: 15 residues. This CDR3 is CASSESWASGYEQYF. In nucleotides, the CDR3 is TGTGCCAGCAGTGAATCTTGGGCTAGCGGGTACGAGCAGTACTTC.

The chain carries TRBV27 and TRBJ2-7; no definite D call. The V gene lost 1 base and the J gene lost 2 bases, with 12 bases spanning the gap. CDR3 length equals 15 residues. Germline V gives CDR1 MNHEY, CDR2 SMNVEV (reference sequence). The CDR3 nucleotides are TGTGCCAGCAGTTTATTGGCGACTGCACCCTACGAGCAGTACTTC. Protein: CASSLLATAPYEQYF.

DNA of the CDR3: TGTGCCAGCAGCCGGCGGGGTAGCGGGATTCACTACAATGAGCAGTTCTTC. Amino acid sequence: CASSRRGSGIHYNEQFF. V and J are TRBV12-3 or TRBV12-4 and TRBJ2-1; 8 bases map to TRBD2. The CDR3 covers 17 residues. V gave up 6 bases and J gave up 3 bases; unmatched junction bases: 13.

The chain couples TRBV3-1 to TRBJ2-7; the match to TRBD2 covers 11 bases. Looked up from germline, CDR1 is LGHDT and CDR2 is YNNKEL (reference sequence). The CDR3 has 17 amino acids. After removal of 0 bases from V and 3 bases from J, the junction contained 7 bases not matched to a gene. This CDR3 reads CASSQDTTSGGYYEQYF. In DNA, the CDR3 is TGTGCCAGCAGCCAAGACACAACTAGCGGGGGTTACTACGAGCAGTACTTC.

V gene TRBV5-1 combines with J gene TRBJ2-5, with 7 bases aligning to TRBD1. The ends lost 1 base at V and 0 bases at J; junction bases unmatched: 9. CDR1 and CDR2 (germline): SGHRS, YFSETQ. There are 17 residues in the CDR3. The CDR3 spells CASSLRTGATYQETQYF. The CDR3 DNA sequence: TGCGCCAGCAGCTTGCGAACAGGGGCCACGTACCAAGAGACCCAGTACTTC.

V usage is TRBV9 and J usage is TRBJ2-7; possibly TRBD2 for D (6 bases). Germline CDR1 reads SGDLS; CDR2 reads YYNGEE. V shed 4 bases and J shed 7 bases, with 21 bases lying between them. This CDR3 comprises 15 residues. This chain's CDR3 is CASSPGAAEGREQYF. In DNA, the CDR3 is TGTGCCAGCAGCCCTGGCGCGGCGGAGGGTCGTGAGCAGTACTTC.

This sequence joins TRBV9 and TRBJ2-5; 7 nucleotides match TRBD1. The V and J ends lost 3 bases and 0 bases, in that order; junction bases with no gene match: 11. There are 17 residues in the CDR3. Germline CDR1 SGDLS, CDR2 YYNGEE. The CDR3 loop reads CASSEGAVRRYQETQYF. For the CDR3, the DNA is TGTGCCAGCAGCGAGGGGGCCGTAAGAAGGTACCAAGAGACCCAGTACTTC.

The chain uses TRBV28 and TRBJ2-1; the D is unclear. V lost 5 bases and J lost 8, with 10 bases in between. The length of the CDR3 is 12 residues. The V gene's germline CDR1 is MDHEN and CDR2 SYDVKM. CDR3 sequence: CASSTPGYEQFF. The CDR3 DNA is TGTGCCAGCAGTACACCCGGCTATGAGCAGTTCTTC.

This clonotype was recorded once. The V gene is TRBV27, the J gene TRBJ1-2, with D possibly TRBD1 on 6 matching bases. V was pared by 8 bases and J by 2 bases, with 18 bases between. The CDR3 totals 15 residues. CDR1 and CDR2 from the germline V gene are MNHEY and SMNVEV (reference sequence). The CDR3 DNA reads as TGTGCCAGCTCCACCCTCGGGGGACACAACTATGGCTACACCTTC. It translates to CASSTLGGHNYGYTF.

The genes are TRBV28 and TRBJ2-1; 8 nucleotides line up with TRBD2. V dropped 2 bases and J dropped 3; count of bases not matched to a gene: 6. CDR3 length equals 16 residues. CDR1 and CDR2 (germline): MDHEN, SYDVKM. The CDR3 DNA is TGTGCCAGCAGTTTAGAGCGGGAGCTGTACTACAATGAGCAGTTCTTC. It specifies CASSLERELYYNEQFF.

V is TRBV25-1 and J is TRBJ2-1; D is unclear. This CDR3 has 11 residues. Trimming took off 4 bases at V and 8 bases at J, with 6 bases between the two ends. Germline assignment: CDR1 MGHDK and CDR2 SYGVNS. The chain's CDR3 is CASSAGHEQFF. CDR3 in DNA: TGTGCCAGCAGTGCGGGCCATGAGCAGTTCTTC.

J is TRBJ2-5 and V is TRBV14, with D maybe TRBD2 (5 bases). V was cut by 2 bases and J by 5 bases, with 9 bases left in between. CDR1 SGHDN and CDR2 FVKESK come from the germline V gene. This CDR3 spans 13 amino acids. The chain's CDR3 is CASSQRGPETQYF. The CDR3 coding sequence is TGTGCCAGCAGCCAACGAGGGCCGGAGACCCAGTACTTC.